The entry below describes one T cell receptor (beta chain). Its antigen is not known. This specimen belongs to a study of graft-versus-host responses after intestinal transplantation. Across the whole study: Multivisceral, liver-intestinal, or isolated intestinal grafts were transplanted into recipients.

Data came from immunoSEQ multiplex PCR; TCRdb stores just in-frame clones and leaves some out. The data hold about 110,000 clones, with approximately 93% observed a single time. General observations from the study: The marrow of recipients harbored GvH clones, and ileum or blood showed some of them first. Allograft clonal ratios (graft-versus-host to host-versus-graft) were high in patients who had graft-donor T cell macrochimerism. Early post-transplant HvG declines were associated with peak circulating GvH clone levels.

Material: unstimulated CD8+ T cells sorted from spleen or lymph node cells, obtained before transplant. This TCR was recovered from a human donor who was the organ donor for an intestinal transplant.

The CDR3 sequence is CASSISGSSNNEQFF. CDR3 DNA: TGTGCCAGCAGCATTTCCGGGAGTTCCAACAATGAGCAGTTCTTC. The J gene is TRBJ2-1, the V gene TRBV7-9; maybe TRBD2 (6 bases). From germline, CDR1 is SEHNR and CDR2 FQNEAQ (reference sequence). The CDR3 sequence is 15 residues long. The V end was cut by 5 bases, the J end by 5 bases, with 16 bases between.